This record covers a single T cell receptor beta chain. Its antigen is not known. These data belong to a study of naive and memory T cell subsets. Study-wide findings and caveats: Naive repertoires, especially CD8, held a few larger clonotypes, possibly memory cells re-expressing CD45RA. The power law exponent of TCR abundance differed between naive and memory cells. There was no ground truth to check naive and memory subset results.

This CDR3 spans 13 amino acids. Both TRBC1 and TRBC2 were covered by a beta constant-region primer of two equimolar oligonucleotides. Four rounds of PCR amplified the ligated cDNA using nested alpha and beta constant-region primers plus SP2. Ligation attached a single-stranded oligonucleotide with a 12-nucleotide UMI and the SP2 primer to the cDNA 3' end. One entry per CDR3 protein, called by TCRdb with MiXCR from the UMI-ligation and nested PCR reads. The sample has tens of thousands of distinct CDR3 sequences, approximately 10% seen once. This chain links TRBV3-2 with TRBJ1-1; no DNA check was done on the table's D call, TRBD1. TRBV3-2 is a pseudogene. Sequencing was performed on naive CD4+ T cells from blood. This TCR derives from a human donor in good health. DNA for the CDR3: TGTGCCAGCAGCCAACAGGGGATCACTGAAGCTTTCTTT. Its translation: CASSQQGITEAFF.